Here is one T cell receptor (beta chain) with its context. The entry originates in a study of T cell responses to AZD1222 COVID-19 vaccine. Study context: Doses given second, at about 4 or about 12 weeks, were pooled.

The table came from immunoSEQ multiplex PCR; TCRdb's copy has only in-frame clones and leaves some out. The sample holds tens of thousands of clones; approximately 90% are singletons and the top ten take about 5.2%. This sequence was found in an adult in good health. The input for sequencing was peripheral blood, taken on day 0 of AZD1222 vaccination.

CDR3 region: CASSRSSGTSFYEQYF. As DNA, the CDR3 is TGTGCCAGCAGCCGTTCGTCCGGGACTAGTTTTTACGAGCAGTACTTC. This chain links TRBV3-1 (or the pseudogene TRBV3-2) with TRBJ2-7, with 8 positions matching TRBD2. Trimming at V came to 4 bases and at J to 4 bases, leaving 12 bases not matched to a gene. Germline values: CDR1 LGHDT, CDR2 YNNKEL (reference sequence). The CDR3 totals 16 residues.